The source of this TCR beta chain is a study of blood T cell repertoires in COVID-19. The overall study: From the United States, Italy and Spain came samples of acute and convalescent COVID-19.

Original processing methods: It was from reference gene primer amplification that nucleated cell counts were estimated. Method: immunoSEQ multiplex PCR; TCRdb's copy keeps in-frame clones and lacks some. Clone size and the V and J calls come from that table; the DNA yielded D and trimming. The sample has about 87,000 clones, about 71% seen once; the top ten hold 4% to 5.5%. This clone was seen just once. Germline V gene sequence: CDR1 MDHEN, CDR2 SYDVKM. This CDR3 is built from 15 residues. J lost 9 bases, V lost 6 bases, and 7 bases had no gene match. What was sequenced was peripheral blood. This clonotype was obtained from a woman aged 45-65 years with acute or convalescent COVID-19. The V gene is TRBV28, the J gene TRBJ1-6, with TRBD1 matching 11 bases. The CDR3 region is CASREGGTGGSPLHF. The CDR3 nucleotides read TGTGCCAGCAGGGAAGGGGGGACAGGGGGTTCACCCCTCCACTTT.